These 2 T cell receptor beta chains originate from one sample sequenced in a study of blood T cell repertoires in COVID-19. Sequencing was performed with immunoSEQ multiplex PCR; in TCRdb, only in-frame clones are kept and a portion is missing. Of nearly 250,000 clones listed, about 80% are singletons. The material sequenced was peripheral blood. The origin of the receptors is a woman of 80 years or more with acute or convalescent COVID-19.

The chain couples TRBV4-3 to TRBJ2-7; possibly TRBD1 for D (6 bases). Per germline, CDR1 LGHNA and CDR2 YSLEER. V lost 4 bases and J lost 4, with 17 bases in between. This CDR3 is 15 amino acids long. As DNA, the CDR3 is TGCGCCAGCAGCCTAAGACGGGCAGGGGATTACGAGCAGTACTTC. Protein product: CASSLRRAGDYEQYF.

This clone was seen a few times. J is TRBJ1-1 and V is TRBV5-1; 7 nucleotides align to TRBD1. The CDR3 has 13 residues. V was clipped by 4 bases and J by 9 bases; unmatched bases: 9. Germline lookup yields CDR1 SGHRS and CDR2 YFSETQ. The DNA of the CDR3 is TGCGCCAGCAGCCTAAATGGACAGGCCCAAGCTTTCTTT. It specifies CASSLNGQAQAFF. Looking up the rest from reference TRBV5-1 and TRBJ1-1 gives the full variable domain: KAGVTQTPRYLIKTRGQQVTLSCSPISGHRSVSWYQQTPGQGLQFLFEYFSETQRNKGNFPGRFSGRQFSNSRSEMNVSTLELGDSALYLCASSLNGQAQAFFGQGTRLTVV.